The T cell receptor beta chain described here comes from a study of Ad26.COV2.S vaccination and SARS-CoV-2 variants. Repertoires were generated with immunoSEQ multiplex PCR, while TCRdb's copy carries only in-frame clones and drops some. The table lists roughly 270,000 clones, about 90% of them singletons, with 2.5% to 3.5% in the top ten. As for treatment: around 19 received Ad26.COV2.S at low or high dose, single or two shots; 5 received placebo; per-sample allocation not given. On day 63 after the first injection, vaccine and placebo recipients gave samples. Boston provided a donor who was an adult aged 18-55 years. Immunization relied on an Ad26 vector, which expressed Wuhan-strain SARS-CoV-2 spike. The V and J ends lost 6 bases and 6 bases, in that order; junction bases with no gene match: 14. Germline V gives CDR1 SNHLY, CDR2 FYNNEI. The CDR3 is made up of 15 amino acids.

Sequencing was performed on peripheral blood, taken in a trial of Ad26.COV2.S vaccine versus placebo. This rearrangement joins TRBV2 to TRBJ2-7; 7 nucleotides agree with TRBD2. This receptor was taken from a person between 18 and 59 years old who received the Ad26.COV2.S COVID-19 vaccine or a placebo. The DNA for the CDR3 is TGTGCCAGCAGCCGGGACTACCATAGCCCACTCGAGCAGTACTTC. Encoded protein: CASSRDYHSPLEQYF.